This TCR beta chain was observed in a study of cytomegalovirus exposure and HLA in healthy donors. Losses at the gene ends were 1 base for V and 4 bases for J; bases not matched to a gene: 9. The germline CDR1 and CDR2 sequences are SGHNT and YENEEA. This CDR3 contains 16 residues. The PCR ran on 60 Vbeta and 13 Jbeta primers. Here immunoSEQ multiplex PCR was the method, and the copy in TCRdb shows in-frame clones only, minus some. This table has about 150,000 clones, about two thirds appearing once. This chain joins TRBV11-3 and TRBJ2-7, with TRBD2 matching 8 bases. This TCR came from a man aged 25-45 years in good health and CMV-seropositive. Sequencing used PBMCs. The CDR3 here is CASSLVGPGLGYEQYF. The CDR3 DNA sequence: TGTGCCAGCAGCTTAGTGGGACCGGGACTAGGATACGAGCAGTACTTC.